Sequencing of this TCR beta chain was carried out in a study of blood T cell repertoires in COVID-19. Here immunoSEQ multiplex PCR was the method, and the copy in TCRdb shows in-frame clones only, minus some. The sample includes some 290,000 clones, 85% to 90% of them seen just once. CDR3 size: 17 residues. The germline V gene encodes CDR1 MNHEY and CDR2 SMNVEV (reference sequence). V gave up 1 base and J gave up 2 bases; unmatched junction bases: 6. Material for sequencing was peripheral blood. This rearrangement joins TRBV27 to TRBJ2-2; 8 nucleotides match TRBD1. This TCR derives from a woman in her 30s with COVID-19, enrolled during active disease. For the CDR3, the DNA is TGTGCCAGCAGTTTATTCGGGCAGGGGGCAAACACCGGGGAGCTGTTTTTT. Encoded protein: CASSLFGQGANTGELFF.